This is a list of T cell receptor beta chains from one sample in a study of shared clonotypes between healthy human individuals. Assay: immunoSEQ multiplex PCR; the TCRdb copy retains only in-frame clones and omits some. The table records millions of clones, around 94% of them present only once. Sequencing input: naive CD4+ T cells sorted from blood. The receptors were sampled from a man between 18 and 35 years old in good health. CDR3s include the opening cysteine and the closing phenylalanine or tryptophan. A D gene is named only where the DNA matches it firmly. Only part of the rows carry a size: once, few, many, or a class if the clone is expanded.

j_call | v_call | clone_size | d_call | cdr3_aa | cdr3_nt
TRBJ2-2 | TRBV19 | - | - | CASSIDLTRLNTGELFF | TGTGCCAGTAGTATAGACCTTACAAGGCTGAACACCGGGGAGCTGTTTTTT
TRBJ2-7 | TRBV11-1 | - | - | CASSLTSRFYEQYF | TGTGCCAGCAGCTTAACTTCGAGGTTCTACGAGCAGTACTTC
TRBJ1-6 | TRBV7-9 | - | - | CASSAGSYSYNSPLHF | TGTGCCAGCAGCGCAGGGAGTTACTCCTATAATTCACCCCTCCACTTT
TRBJ2-3 | TRBV5-1 | - | - | CASSMTASTDTQYF | TGCGCCAGCAGCATGACAGCTAGCACAGATACGCAGTATTTT
TRBJ1-5 | TRBV2 | - | - | CASSEGYSNQPQHF | TGTGCCAGCAGTGAAGGATATAGCAATCAGCCCCAGCATTTT
TRBJ2-3 | TRBV6-1 | - | TRBD1 | CATADRGSSDTQYF | TGTGCCACCGCGGACAGGGGCTCGTCAGATACGCAGTATTTT
TRBJ2-2 | TRBV11-2 | - | - | CASSLELAVGTGELFF | TGTGCCAGCAGCTTAGAGTTGGCCGTGGGCACCGGGGAGCTGTTTTTT
TRBJ2-3 | TRBV2 | - | - | CASKGDTQYF | TGTGCCAGCAAGGGGGATACGCAGTATTTT
TRBJ2-7 | TRBV11-2 | - | - | CASSLEEVWRSSYEQYF | TGTGCCAGCAGCTTAGAGGAGGTGTGGCGGAGTTCCTACGAGCAGTACTTC
TRBJ2-7 | TRBV5-1 | - | - | CASSLGSSYEQYF | TGCGCCAGCAGCTTGGGCAGCTCCTACGAGCAGTACTTC
TRBJ2-1 | TRBV6-1 | - | - | CASRAQPVNEQFF | TGTGCCAGCAGAGCTCAGCCGGTCAATGAGCAGTTCTTC
TRBJ2-3 | TRBV6-1 | - | - | CASGLDTDTQYF | TGTGCCAGCGGTCTTGACACAGATACGCAGTATTTT
TRBJ1-5 | TRBV18 | few | - | CASSPAYSNQPQHF | TGTGCCAGCTCACCAGCCTATAGCAATCAGCCCCAGCATTTT
TRBJ2-3 | TRBV7-2 | - | - | CASSLGSATDTQYF | TGTGCCAGCAGCTTAGGGAGCGCCACAGATACGCAGTATTTT
TRBJ2-2 | TRBV5-1 | - | TRBD2 | CASSRLAGGYTGELFF | TGCGCCAGCAGTCGACTAGCGGGAGGGTACACCGGGGAGCTGTTTTTT
TRBJ2-1 | TRBV4-1 | - | - | CASSHRRAADSGNEQFF | TGCGCCAGCAGCCATCGTAGAGCGGCAGATTCAGGAAATGAGCAGTTCTTC